This TCR beta chain was captured in a study of shared clonotypes between healthy human individuals. The overall study: Each donor contributed plates that comprised three CD4 naive, three CD4 memory, two CD8 naive and one CD8 memory. General observations from the study: Expectations were that clonotype sharing among donors would be affected by sequencing depth.

About this clone: Its antigen is as yet unknown.

Produced via immunoSEQ multiplex PCR; TCRdb's table is partial and in-frame only. The sample includes some 2.1 million clones, approximately 92% seen only once; the top ten take approximately 1.6%. Naive CD8 cells were CD45RO-negative, positively selected for CCR7, excluding terminally differentiated effector memory CD45RA+ cells. The donor population consisted of healthy HIV-negative adults with no recent acute infections or vaccinations. This CDR3 has 15 amino acids. Germline V lookup: CDR1 MNHEY, CDR2 SMNVEV (reference sequence). V trimming: 1 base; J trimming: 7 bases; junction bases outside the gene matches: 5.

Material for sequencing was naive CD8+ T cells from PBMCs. The rearrangement links TRBV27 to TRBJ2-3, with 10 nucleotides matching TRBD1. The clonotype was recovered from a man aged 18-30 years in good health. Some clones in this sample may be carry-over from other donors' samples. The CDR3 loop reads CASSLWGTGDNTQYF. The CDR3, as DNA: TGTGCCAGCAGTTTATGGGGGACAGGGGATAATACGCAGTATTTT.